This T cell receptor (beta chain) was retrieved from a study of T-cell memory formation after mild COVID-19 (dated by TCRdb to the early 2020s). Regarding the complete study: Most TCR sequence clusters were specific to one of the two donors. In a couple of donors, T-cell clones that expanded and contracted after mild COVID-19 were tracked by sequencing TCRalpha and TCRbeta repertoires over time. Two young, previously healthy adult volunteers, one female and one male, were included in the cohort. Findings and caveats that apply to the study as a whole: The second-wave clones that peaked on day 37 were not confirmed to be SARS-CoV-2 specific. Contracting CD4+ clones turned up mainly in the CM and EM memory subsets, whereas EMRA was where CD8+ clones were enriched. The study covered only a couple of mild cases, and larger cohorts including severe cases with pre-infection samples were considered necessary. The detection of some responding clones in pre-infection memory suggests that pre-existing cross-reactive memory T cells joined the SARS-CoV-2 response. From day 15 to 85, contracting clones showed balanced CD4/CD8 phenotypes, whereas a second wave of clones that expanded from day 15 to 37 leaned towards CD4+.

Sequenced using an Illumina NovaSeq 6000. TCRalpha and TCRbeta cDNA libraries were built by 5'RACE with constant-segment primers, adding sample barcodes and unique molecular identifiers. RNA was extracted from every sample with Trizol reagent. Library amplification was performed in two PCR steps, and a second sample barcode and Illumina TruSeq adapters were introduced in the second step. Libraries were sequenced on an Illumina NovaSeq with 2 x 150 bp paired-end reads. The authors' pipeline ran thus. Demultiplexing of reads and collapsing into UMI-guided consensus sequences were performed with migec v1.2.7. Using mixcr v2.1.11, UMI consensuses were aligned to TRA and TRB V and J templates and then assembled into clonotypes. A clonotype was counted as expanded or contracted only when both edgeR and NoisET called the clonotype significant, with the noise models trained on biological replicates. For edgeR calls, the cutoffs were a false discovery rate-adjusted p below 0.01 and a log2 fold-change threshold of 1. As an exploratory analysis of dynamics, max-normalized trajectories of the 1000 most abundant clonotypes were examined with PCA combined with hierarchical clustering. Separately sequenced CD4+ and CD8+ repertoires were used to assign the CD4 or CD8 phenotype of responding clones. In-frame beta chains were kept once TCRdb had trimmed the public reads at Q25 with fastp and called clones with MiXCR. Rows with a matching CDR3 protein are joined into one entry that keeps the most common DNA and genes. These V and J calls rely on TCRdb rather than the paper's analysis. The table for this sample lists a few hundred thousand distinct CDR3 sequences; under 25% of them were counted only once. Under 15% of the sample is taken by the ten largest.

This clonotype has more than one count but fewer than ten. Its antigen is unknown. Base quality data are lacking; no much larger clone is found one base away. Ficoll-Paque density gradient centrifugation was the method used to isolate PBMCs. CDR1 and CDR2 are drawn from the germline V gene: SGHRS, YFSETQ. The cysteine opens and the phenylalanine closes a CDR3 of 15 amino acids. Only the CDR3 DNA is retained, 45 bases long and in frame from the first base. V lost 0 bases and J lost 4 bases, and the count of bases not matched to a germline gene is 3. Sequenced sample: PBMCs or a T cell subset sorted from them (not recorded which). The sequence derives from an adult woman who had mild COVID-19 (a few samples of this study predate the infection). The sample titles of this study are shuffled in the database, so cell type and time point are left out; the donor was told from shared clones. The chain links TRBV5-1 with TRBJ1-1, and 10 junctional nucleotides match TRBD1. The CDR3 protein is CASSLARTGGTEAFF. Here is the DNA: TGCGCCAGCAGCTTGGCGAGGACAGGGGGCACTGAAGCTTTCTTT.